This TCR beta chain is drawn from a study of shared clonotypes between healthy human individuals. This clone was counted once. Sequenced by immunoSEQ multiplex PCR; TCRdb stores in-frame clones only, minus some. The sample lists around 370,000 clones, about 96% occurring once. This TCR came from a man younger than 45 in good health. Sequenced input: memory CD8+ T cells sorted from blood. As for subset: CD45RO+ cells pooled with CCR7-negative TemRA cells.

CDR3 protein: CASSQGGRLISYEQYF. In nucleotides, the CDR3 is TGCGCCAGCAGCCAAGGTGGGCGGCTTATCTCCTACGAGCAGTACTTC. This chain uses TRBV4-1 with TRBJ2-7; D is ambiguous. CDR3 length equals 16 residues. The germline V and J ends were trimmed by 1 base and 0 bases, with 13 bases remaining between them. Germline V CDR1 and CDR2: MGHRA, YSYEKL.